The rows below give T cell receptor beta chains drawn from one sample of a study of cytomegalovirus exposure and HLA in healthy donors. Sequencing used immunoSEQ multiplex PCR; TCRdb keeps in-frame clones, though not all of them. Of about 160,000 clones listed, 75% to 85% were seen once; the top ten hold under 4%. Sequencing was done on a sample of PBMCs. These receptors were collected from a human donor in good health. CDR3s include the opening cysteine and the closing phenylalanine or tryptophan.

TRBJ1-1 TRBV6-5 CASSYPQAEAFF
TRBJ2-7 TRBV19 CASTPTGATYEQYF
TRBJ2-3 TRBV9 CASSVDDGAPSTDTQYF
TRBJ2-5 TRBV5-4 CASSLMRAQETQYF
TRBJ2-3 TRBV5-6 CASSPTGGEDTQYF
TRBJ1-1 TRBV30 CAWIQGEYTEAFF
TRBJ1-1 TRBV5-1 CASSFSSNTEAFF
TRBJ1-3 TRBV5-1 CASSLDRGGNTIYF
TRBJ1-5 TRBV15 CATSRAIRGTNYQPQHF
TRBJ1-5 TRBV15 CATSSPTGGYNQPQHF
TRBJ1-2 TRBV6-6 CASSPGANYGYTF
TRBJ2-6 TRBV15 CATSRDGTGNSGANVLTF
TRBJ2-2 TRBV6-5 CASSLTGVSTGELFF
TRBJ2-5 TRBV7-9 CSSSLRARGGETQYF
TRBJ1-1 TRBV5-1 CASSLGDREFAEAFF
TRBJ1-6 TRBV6-5 CASSSQGLSGSPLHF
TRBJ2-5 TRBV5-8 CASSEALEQETQYF
TRBJ1-2 TRBV30 CAWFGAGYTF
TRBJ2-2 TRBV2 CASKSVGELFF
TRBJ2-3 TRBV6-5 CASGHSGGASDTQYF
TRBJ2-1 TRBV7-8 CASSFSITGGYNEQFF
TRBJ2-7 TRBV19 CASSIPSSTGTREQYF